Following are 27 T cell receptor beta chains from one sample sequenced in a study of vaccination effects on CD4 cells after COVID-19. Which antigens these TCRs recognize remains unknown. Repertoires were generated with immunoSEQ multiplex PCR, while TCRdb's copy carries only in-frame clones and drops some. Here the sample spans about 81,000 clones, roughly 73% being singletons. Before sequencing, viral peptide pools were used by the ViraFEST assay to expand antigen-specific CD4+ T cells. Once cultured for approximately 10 days, the cells underwent separation to obtain CD4+ T cells. Every participant took two doses of the BNT162b2 or mRNA-1273 vaccine. The material was CD4+ T cells from PBMCs cultured with HCoV-OC43 spike peptides, obtained after COVID-19 vaccination. Sample subset: HCoV-OC43 spike overlapping peptide pool stimulation. The receptor set was obtained from a human donor who received a COVID-19 vaccine.

In regard to this clone: Germline is not matched at one junction end, which may reflect a read error. The CDR3 protein is CVSSLVQETQYF. The DNA for the CDR3 is TGCGTCAGCAGCTTGGTCCAAGAGACCCAGTACTTC. The gene calls are TRBV5-1 and TRBJ2-5; no firm D call. Germline V gene sequence: CDR1 SGHRS, CDR2 YFSETQ. The CDR3 loop spans 12 amino acids.

The J gene is TRBJ2-3, the V gene TRBV29-1; tentative D call: TRBD1 (5 bases). Trimming cost V 7 bases and J 0 bases, with 8 bases left between them. CDR1 and CDR2 (germline): SQVTM, ANQGSEA. The length of the CDR3 is 12 residues. CDR3 protein: CSGTQSTDTQYF. Here the CDR3 DNA reads TGCAGCGGGACACAGAGCACAGATACGCAGTATTTT.

The rearrangement uses TRBV30 and TRBJ2-5, with 11 bases fitting TRBD2. CDR3 length: 15 residues. Germline loops: CDR1 GTSNPN, CDR2 SVGIG (reference sequence). V lost 2 bases, J lost 2 bases, and 4 bases stayed unmatched. The CDR3 DNA reads as TGTGCCTGGAGTCACGGACTAGCGGGTCAAGAGACCCAGTACTTC. Residues: CAWSHGLAGQETQYF.

The V call is TRBV18, the J call TRBJ2-6, with D hard to call. Germline V gene lookup returns CDR1 KGHSH and CDR2 LQKENI. Trimming stripped 6 bases from V and 0 bases from J, with 6 bases between. The CDR3 runs to 14 residues. CDR3 nucleotides: TGTGCCAGCTCCCTTTCCTCTGGGGCCAACGTCCTGACTTTC. It codes for CASSLSSGANVLTF.

The chain combines TRBV6-5 with TRBJ1-1; D gene uncertain. Trimming took 10 bases from V and 3 from J, leaving 21 bases between them. CDR3 length: 15 residues. Germline-derived CDR1 and CDR2 are MNHEY and SVGAGI. The CDR3 nucleotides read TGTGCCATAAAAGACCGAGATCGAAGGGACACTGAAGCTTTCTTT. Residues: CAIKDRDRRDTEAFF.

The J gene is TRBJ2-5, the V gene TRBV2; possibly TRBD1 or TRBD2 for D (5 bases each). The CDR3 totals 14 residues. With 6 bases removed from V and 4 bases from J, the gap between germline ends came to 15 bases. Germline CDR1 reads SNHLY; CDR2 reads FYNNEI. CDR3 coding DNA: TGTGCCAGCAGCAACCCCCGGGACGGAGAGACCCAGTACTTC. Translating gives CASSNPRDGETQYF.

The chain recombines TRBV11-3 with TRBJ2-3; 8 nucleotides agree with TRBD2. With V trimmed by 4 bases and J by 4 bases, 10 bases remained unmatched. The CDR3 runs to 16 residues. Per the germline V gene, CDR1 is SGHNT and CDR2 is YENEEA. CDR3 sequence reads: CASSSGRREVADTQYF. DNA for the CDR3: TGTGCCAGCAGCTCTGGACGGCGGGAGGTGGCAGATACGCAGTATTTT.

This chain joins TRBV28 and TRBJ2-7; no clear D gene. Trimming pared 2 bases from V and 0 bases from J, leaving 11 bases between. The CDR3 covers 15 residues. Looked up from germline, CDR1 is MDHEN and CDR2 is SYDVKM. CDR3 DNA: TGTGCCAGCAGTTTAGGCCCCCCCAGCTCCTACGAGCAGTACGTC. It codes for CASSLGPPSSYEQYV.

The chain has TRBV7-9 and TRBJ2-7, with unresolved D. From germline, CDR1 is SEHNR and CDR2 FQNEAQ (reference sequence). V lost 1 base and J 3 bases, leaving 10 bases between the germline ends. The CDR3 totals 14 residues. CDR3 nucleotides: TGTGCCAGCAGCTTAGGGTTATCTAACTACGAGCAGTACGTC. Amino acid sequence: CASSLGLSNYEQYV.

CDR3 nucleotides: TGTGCCAGCAGGGGACAGATAAATGAAAAACTGTTTTTT. Protein product: CASRGQINEKLFF. The chain is built from TRBV28 and TRBJ1-4; 7 nucleotides agree with TRBD1. The CDR3 has 13 residues. V trimming: 6 bases; J trimming: 5 bases; junction bases outside the gene matches: 3. The germline V gene encodes CDR1 MDHEN and CDR2 SYDVKM.

J is TRBJ1-3 and V is TRBV6-5, with 7 bases that match TRBD1. V lost 4 bases, J lost 4 bases, and 4 bases stayed unmatched. The germline V gene has CDR1 MNHEY and CDR2 SVGAGI. The CDR3 is 14 residues long. CDR3: CASSWGQRGNTIYF. The CDR3 DNA reads TGTGCCAGCAGTTGGGGACAGAGAGGAAACACCATATATTTT.

The rearrangement uses TRBV30 and TRBJ1-1, with 7 bases matching TRBD1. V shed 3 bases and J 5 bases; nucleotides not matched to a gene: 9. This CDR3 is 14 amino acids long. Germline V gene sequence: CDR1 GTSNPN, CDR2 SVGIG (reference sequence). The CDR3: CAWRRRGISTEAFF. DNA of the CDR3: TGTGCCTGGAGGCGCAGGGGGATTAGTACTGAAGCTTTCTTT.

The chain uses TRBV28 and TRBJ1-6; a possible D gene is TRBD1 (6 bases). CDR1 MDHEN and CDR2 SYDVKM come from the germline V gene. The CDR3 is 13 residues long. V was trimmed by 6 bases and J by 13 bases, leaving 16 bases between them. The CDR3 here is CASSLPQGFPLHF. The DNA of the CDR3 is TGTGCCAGCAGCCTACCTCAGGGGTTTCCCCTCCACTTT.

This clone turned up a few times. V gene TRBV2 combines with J gene TRBJ1-1, with 9 bases matching TRBD1. The V and J ends lost 2 bases and 6 bases, in that order; junction bases with no gene match: 7. The CDR3 consists of 15 residues. Per germline, CDR1 SNHLY and CDR2 FYNNEI. The CDR3 region has the DNA TGTGCCAGCAGTGAAATTGGGACAGGGTCTCCTGAAGCTTTCTTT. As protein: CASSEIGTGSPEAFF.

The J gene is TRBJ2-2, the V gene TRBV9; 7 positions agree with TRBD2. Germline V CDR1 and CDR2: SGDLS, YYNGEE. Losses at the gene ends were 4 bases for V and 3 bases for J; bases not matched to a gene: 0. This CDR3 spans 13 amino acids. The CDR3 sequence: CASSRGDTGELFF. The DNA of the CDR3 is TGTGCCAGCAGCCGGGGGGACACCGGGGAGCTGTTTTTT.

This chain uses TRBV12-3 or TRBV12-4 with TRBJ2-1; D call uncertain. Trimming stripped 4 bases from V and 4 bases from J, with 5 bases between. The CDR3 runs to 12 residues. The CDR3 sequence is CASSSAYNEQFF. DNA of the CDR3: TGTGCCAGCAGTTCAGCGTACAATGAGCAGTTCTTC.

The rearrangement links TRBV19 to TRBJ2-6, with no clear D. The CDR3 loop spans 16 amino acids. Germline CDR1 reads LNHDA; CDR2 reads SQIVND (reference sequence). The V and J ends lost 7 bases and 1 base respectively, with 14 bases between them. The CDR3: CASTDRPRSGANVLTF. DNA for the CDR3: TGTGCCAGTACCGACCGACCCCGGTCTGGGGCCAACGTCCTGACTTTC.

This chain joins TRBV2 and TRBJ1-1, with D perhaps TRBD1 (6 bases). The V gene lost 7 bases and the J gene lost 1 base, with 10 bases spanning the gap. The CDR3 is 13 residues long. The germline CDR1 and CDR2 sequences are SNHLY and FYNNEI. The CDR3 region is CASTPDRNTEAFF. The CDR3 bases are TGTGCCAGCACCCCGGACAGGAACACTGAAGCTTTCTTT.

This chain links TRBV19 with TRBJ1-5, with a tentative D call TRBD1 (6 bases). V was shortened by 9 bases and J by 0 bases, with 18 bases between the two germline ends. The CDR3 extends over 16 amino acids. Germline CDR1 and CDR2: LNHDA and SQIVND (reference sequence). CDR3: CASDDRRGPSNQPQHF. The DNA for the CDR3 is TGTGCCAGCGACGACAGGCGAGGGCCTAGCAATCAGCCCCAGCATTTT.

The chain joins TRBV7-3 to TRBJ2-6; 8 bases agree with TRBD1. Unmatched junction bases numbered 2, after V lost 5 bases and J lost 2 bases. Per germline, CDR1 SGHTA and CDR2 FQGTGA. This CDR3 has 15 residues. The CDR3 is CASSLQGAGANVLTF. DNA of the CDR3: TGTGCCAGCAGCCTACAGGGGGCTGGGGCCAACGTCCTGACTTTC.

V is TRBV7-3 and J is TRBJ1-6; unclear D gene. Trimming left V 2 bases short and J 7 bases short, with 6 bases between. CDR3 length: 13 residues. Germline assignment: CDR1 SGHTA and CDR2 FQGTGA. This chain's CDR3 is CASSLQENSPLHF. DNA for the CDR3: TGTGCCAGCAGCTTACAGGAAAATTCACCCCTCCACTTT.

This clone was seen ten or more times. The chain joins TRBV6-1 to TRBJ2-7; D possibly corresponds to TRBD2 (7 bases). Deletions cut 2 bases from V and 0 bases from J, with 11 bases between. Looked up from germline, CDR1 is MNHNS and CDR2 is SASEGT. This CDR3 is built from 15 residues. The CDR3 sequence: CASSERGGSSYEQYV. The CDR3 DNA reads TGTGCCAGCAGTGAAAGGGGGGGCAGCTCCTACGAGCAGTACGTC.

V and J are TRBV3-1 (or the pseudogene TRBV3-2) and TRBJ2-6; no clear D. V gave up 0 bases and J gave up 4 bases, with 10 bases separating them. This CDR3 has 16 residues. Germline V gives CDR1 LGHDT, CDR2 YNNKEL (reference sequence). The CDR3 sequence is CASSQDWGPGANVLTF. CDR3 in DNA: TGTGCCAGCAGCCAAGATTGGGGTCCGGGGGCCAACGTCCTGACTTTC.

The gene calls are TRBV27 and TRBJ1-5; possibly TRBD1 for D (5 bases). The CDR3 spans 14 residues. In germline, CDR1 is MNHEY, CDR2 SMNVEV (reference sequence). V was clipped by 3 bases and J by 3 bases, with 9 bases between them. This chain's CDR3 is CASSLAGNNQPQHF. CDR3 bases: TGTGCCAGCAGTTTGGCAGGGAACAATCAGCCCCAGCATTTT.

The chain couples TRBV10-3 to TRBJ1-6, with D perhaps matching TRBD1 (5 bases). The V end was cut by 2 bases, the J end by 0 bases, with 14 bases between. In germline, CDR1 is ENHRY, CDR2 SYGVKD. This CDR3 comprises 18 residues. In nucleotides, the CDR3 is TGTGCCATCAGTGAGATCCAGGGATCGAGCTCCTATAATTCACCCCTCCACTTT. It specifies CAISEIQGSSSYNSPLHF.

The V and J genes are TRBV15 and TRBJ2-1, with D possibly matching TRBD2 (6 bases). Trimming cost V 1 base and J 2 bases, with 18 bases left between them. CDR3 length: 18 residues. In germline, CDR1 is LNHNV, CDR2 YYDKDF (reference sequence). The CDR3 here is CATSRAMGLSSPYNEQFF. The DNA of the CDR3 is TGTGCCACCAGCAGAGCTATGGGACTGTCTTCCCCCTACAATGAGCAGTTCTTC.

V is TRBV29-1 and J is TRBJ1-3; TRBD1 is a possible D gene (6 bases). This CDR3 spans 16 amino acids. CDR1 is SQVTM and CDR2 is ANQGSEA in the germline V gene. Trimming shortened V by 4 bases and J by 4 bases, and 20 bases separated the two germline ends. The CDR3 is CSVVGGSAGTGNTIYF. The DNA of the CDR3 is TGCAGCGTTGTGGGGGGCTCAGCAGGGACCGGAAACACCATATATTTT.